The 2 T cell receptor beta chains below come from one sample, sequenced in a study of cytomegalovirus exposure and HLA in healthy donors. With 60 Vbeta and 13 Jbeta primers, the PCR was carried out. This table comes from immunoSEQ multiplex PCR, and its TCRdb copy is limited to in-frame clones, with some not included. The sample has approximately 150,000 clones; around 85% are singletons. Material for sequencing was PBMCs. Every receptor here comes from a human donor in good health.

This clone occurred once. The chain carries TRBV6-5 and TRBJ2-7, with 9 bases aligning to TRBD1. There are 15 residues in the CDR3. The V gene end was trimmed by 5 bases and the J gene end by 5 bases; junction bases not matched to a gene: 10. Germline-derived CDR1 and CDR2 are MNHEY and SVGAGI. The CDR3, as DNA: TGTGCCAGCAGTCCTCTCGGGACAGGGCTCGACGAGCAGTACTTC. It encodes CASSPLGTGLDEQYF.

V gene TRBV10-1 combines with J gene TRBJ2-2, with D unclear. CDR1 is WNHNN and CDR2 is SYGVQD in the germline V gene (reference sequence). CDR3 length equals 15 residues. V lost 3 bases, J lost 0 bases, and 8 bases lay in between. The CDR3 is CASSDGQANTGELFF. The CDR3 DNA sequence: TGCGCCAGCAGTGATGGGCAGGCGAACACCGGGGAGCTGTTTTTT.